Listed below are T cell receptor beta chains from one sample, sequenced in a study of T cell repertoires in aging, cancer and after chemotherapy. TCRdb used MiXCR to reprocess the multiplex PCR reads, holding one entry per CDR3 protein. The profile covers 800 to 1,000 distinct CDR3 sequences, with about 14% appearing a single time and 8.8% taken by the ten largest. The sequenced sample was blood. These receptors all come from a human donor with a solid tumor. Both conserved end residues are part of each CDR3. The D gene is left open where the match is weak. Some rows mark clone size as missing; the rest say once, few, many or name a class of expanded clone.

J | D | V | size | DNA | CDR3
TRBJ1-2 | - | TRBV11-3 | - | TGTGCCAGCAGCCCCGGAGGGGGGTATGGCTACACCTTC | CASSPGGGYGYTF
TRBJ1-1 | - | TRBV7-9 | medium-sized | TGTGCCAGCAGCTTAAGTACCGGGACTGAAGCTTTCTTT | CASSLSTGTEAFF
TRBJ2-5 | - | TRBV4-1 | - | TGCGCCAGCAGCCCTCAACCCCGGGTAGAGACCCAGTACTTC | CASSPQPRVETQYF
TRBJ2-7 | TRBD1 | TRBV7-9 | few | TGTGCCAGCAGCTTATCGACAGGGGCGGGGGAGCAGTACTTC | CASSLSTGAGEQYF
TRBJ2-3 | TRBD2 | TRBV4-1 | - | TGCGCCAGCAGCCAACGGGAGGGCCTAACAGATACGCAGTATTTT | CASSQREGLTDTQYF
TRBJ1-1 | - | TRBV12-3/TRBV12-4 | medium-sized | TGTGCCAGCAGTTTAACCATGGTGAAGGGGGAAAGTGGTACTGAAGCTTTCTTT | CASSLTMVKGESGTEAFF
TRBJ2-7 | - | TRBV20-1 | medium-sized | TGCAGTGCTAGTTCGGACGACCCCAACTACGAGCAGTACTTC | CSASSDDPNYEQYF
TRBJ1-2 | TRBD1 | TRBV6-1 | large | TGTGCCAGCAGTGAAGCGGCGACAGGGATCGGCTACACCTTC | CASSEAATGIGYTF
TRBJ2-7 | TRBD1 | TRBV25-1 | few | TGTGCCAGCAGTCCACAGGGGGCCGGGCCGAAGCAGTACTTC | CASSPQGAGPKQYF
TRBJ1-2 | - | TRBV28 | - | TGTGCCAGCAGCCCCATGGGGGAGGACTATGGCTACACCTTC | CASSPMGEDYGYTF
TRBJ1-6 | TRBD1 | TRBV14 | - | TGTGCCAGCAGCCATCTAGGGACAGGGTATAATTCACCCCTCCACTTT | CASSHLGTGYNSPLHF
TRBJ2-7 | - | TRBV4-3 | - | TGCGCCAGCAGCCCCTCCCCGGGATCCACTGGGGTCGAGCAGTACTTC | CASSPSPGSTGVEQYF
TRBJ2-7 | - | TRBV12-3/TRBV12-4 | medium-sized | TGTGCCAGCAGTTTATACAGCTACGAGCAGTACTTC | CASSLYSYEQYF
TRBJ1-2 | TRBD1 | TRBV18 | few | TGTGCCAGCTCACCTGACGGGACAGGGGTTTCCTATGGCTACACCTTC | CASSPDGTGVSYGYTF
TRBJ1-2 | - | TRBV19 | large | TGTGCCAGTAGTATTCCGGGAGTCACCTATGGCTACACCTTC | CASSIPGVTYGYTF
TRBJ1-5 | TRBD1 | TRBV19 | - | TGTGCCAGTATCAACACAGGGGGAGGGGTAGTGGGCAATCAGCCCCAGCATTTT | CASINTGGGVVGNQPQHF
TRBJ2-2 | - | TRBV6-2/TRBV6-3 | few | TGTGCCAGCAGGCTGACAGGCACCGGGGAGCTGTTTTTT | CASRLTGTGELFF
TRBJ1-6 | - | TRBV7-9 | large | TGTGCCAGCAGCTTAGACGGGCAGGGAGGTTCACCCCTCCACTTT | CASSLDGQGGSPLHF
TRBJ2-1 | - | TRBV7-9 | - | TGTGCCAGCAGCTTAGTCGCGGGGAGGGGGTACAATGAGCAGTTCTTC | CASSLVAGRGYNEQFF
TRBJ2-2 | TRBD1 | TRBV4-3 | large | TGCGCCAGCAGCCAAACCCAAGGGGGACAGTACACCGGGGAGCTGTTTTTT | CASSQTQGGQYTGELFF
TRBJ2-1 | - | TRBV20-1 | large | TGCAGTGCTAGAAGAGGGGACTTGGGGGAGCAGTTCTTC | CSARRGDLGEQFF
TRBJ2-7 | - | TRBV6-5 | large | TGTGCCAGCAGTTACTCTTGGGACAACTCCTACGAGCAGTACTTC | CASSYSWDNSYEQYF
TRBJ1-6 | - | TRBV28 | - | TGTGCCAGCAGTTTAGGGGGCATAGGAAATTCACCCCTCCACTTT | CASSLGGIGNSPLHF
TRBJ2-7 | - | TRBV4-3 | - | TGCGCCAGCAGCCAGGCAGGGGAGTACGAGCAGTACTTC | CASSQAGEYEQYF
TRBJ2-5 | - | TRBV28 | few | TGTGCCAGCCCCCCGGACAGGAGGGCGAGGACCCAGTACTTC | CASPPDRRARTQYF
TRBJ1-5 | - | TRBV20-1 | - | TGCAGTGCTATCCCTACCGGAGCAGGGGCCCCCCTTTATAGCAATCAGCCCCAGCATTTT | CSAIPTGAGAPLYSNQPQHF
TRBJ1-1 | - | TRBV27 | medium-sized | TGTGCCAGCCATCAACAGGGACCGAACACTGAAGCTTTCTTT | CASHQQGPNTEAFF
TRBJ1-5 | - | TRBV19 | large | TGTGCCAGTGGCGTTTTGTCGGGTCAGCCCCAGCATTTT | CASGVLSGQPQHF
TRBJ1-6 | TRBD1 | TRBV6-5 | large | TGTGCCAGCAGCCAGCCCGGGACAGATAATTCACCCCTCCACTTT | CASSQPGTDNSPLHF
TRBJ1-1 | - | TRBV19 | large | TGTGCCAGCGACCGACAGAGATCCCCAGCGGGCACTGAAGCTTTCTTT | CASDRQRSPAGTEAFF
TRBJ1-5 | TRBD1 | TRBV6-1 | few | TGTGCCAGCAGTAAAAGGACAGGGGGCAATCAGCCCCAGCATTTT | CASSKRTGGNQPQHF
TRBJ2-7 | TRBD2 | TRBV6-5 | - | TGTGCCAGCAGTAGGGGTTATAGCGGGAGTGTATTGGACGAGCAGTACTTC | CASSRGYSGSVLDEQYF
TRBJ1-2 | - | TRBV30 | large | TGTGCCTGGAGTCCCCCCCTCGGGTACACCTTC | CAWSPPLGYTF
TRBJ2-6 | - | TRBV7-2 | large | TGTGCCAGCAGCCCCGCGGGGGCGAGCTCTGGGGCCAACGTCCTGACTTTC | CASSPAGASSGANVLTF
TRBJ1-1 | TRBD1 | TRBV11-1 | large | TGTGCCAGCAGCGGGACAGTGATGAACACTGAAGCTTTCTTT | CASSGTVMNTEAFF
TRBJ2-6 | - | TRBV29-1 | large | TGCAGCGTTTTCCCCAGTGTTGGGGCCAACGTCCTGACTTTC | CSVFPSVGANVLTF
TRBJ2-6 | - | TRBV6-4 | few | TGTGCCAGCAGTGACTCGGGGGGCTCTGGGGCCAACGTCCTGACTTTC | CASSDSGGSGANVLTF
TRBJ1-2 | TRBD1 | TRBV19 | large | TGTGCCAGTAGTACTCTGATGGGACAGGGGGGCTATGGCTACACCTTC | CASSTLMGQGGYGYTF
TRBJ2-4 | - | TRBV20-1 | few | TGCAGTGCCCCTCGCCCAGGGGTCAAAAACATTCAGTACTTC | CSAPRPGVKNIQYF
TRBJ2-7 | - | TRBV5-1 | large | TGCGCCAGCAGCTTGGGGTCGGCGCCCTACGAGCAGTACTTC | CASSLGSAPYEQYF
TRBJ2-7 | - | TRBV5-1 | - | TGCGCCAGCAGCGGATCTAGCAGCTCCTACGAGCAGTACTTC | CASSGSSSSYEQYF
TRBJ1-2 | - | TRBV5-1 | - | TGCGCCAGCAGCTTGGCCTTGGATAACTATGGCTACACCTTC | CASSLALDNYGYTF
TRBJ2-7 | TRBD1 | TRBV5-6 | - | TGTGCCAGCAGCTTTGTACAGGGGGGATACGAGCAGTACTTC | CASSFVQGGYEQYF
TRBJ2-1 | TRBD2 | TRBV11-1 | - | TGTGCCAGCAGCGACGGGACTAGCGGGAGCTCCTACAATGAGCAGTTCTTC | CASSDGTSGSSYNEQFF
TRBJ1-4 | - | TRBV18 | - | TGTGCCACCTCACGAGGACAGACTAATGAAAAACTGTTTTTT | CATSRGQTNEKLFF